What follows are 2 T cell receptor beta chains derived from one specimen sequenced in a study of blood T cell repertoires in COVID-19. Only in-frame clones appear in the TCRdb table, and some are missing; sequencing was by immunoSEQ multiplex PCR. Of about 130,000 clones listed, 85% were seen once; the top ten hold about 7%. Sequencing was performed on peripheral blood. The receptors come from a man aged 80 or over with active or convalescent COVID-19.

The chain is built from TRBV7-6 and TRBJ2-2; 8 bases agree with TRBD2. The germline V gene encodes CDR1 SGHVS and CDR2 FNYEAQ. V lost 5 bases and J lost 4; bases outside the gene matches: 3. This CDR3 has 14 amino acids. CDR3 nucleotides: TGTGCCAGCAGCAGACTAGCGACCACCGGGGAGCTGTTTTTT. It specifies CASSRLATTGELFF.

J is TRBJ2-5 and V is TRBV5-1, with D possibly being TRBD1 (6 bases). V was shortened by 0 bases and J by 5 bases, with 17 bases between the two germline ends. This CDR3 spans 16 amino acids. Germline-derived CDR1 and CDR2 are SGHRS and YFSETQ. The CDR3 here is CASSLVGSGAGETQYF. The CDR3 DNA is TGCGCCAGCAGCTTGGTAGGGTCAGGGGCTGGGGAGACCCAGTACTTC.